A single sample is the source of the 10 T cell receptor beta chains below, sequenced in a study of PD-1 blockade in mismatch repair-deficient tumors. Clones were read by immunoSEQ multiplex PCR, and TCRdb kept only the in-frame ones, dropping some. The table records about 14,000 clones, approximately 80% of them present only once. Material: PBMCs, obtained approximately 15 weeks after starting pembrolizumab. The receptor source for this set is an adult with mismatch repair-deficient cancer.

The chain recombines TRBV28 with TRBJ1-2, with a tentative D call TRBD1 (6 bases). Between the trimmed V and J ends, which lost 5 bases and 8 bases, there was a span of 15 bases. The CDR3 loop spans 13 amino acids. The germline V gene encodes CDR1 MDHEN and CDR2 SYDVKM. CDR3 sequence (DNA): TGTGCCAGCAGTCAGTCACGGACAGAAGGCTACACCTTC. Its protein product is CASSQSRTEGYTF.

This clone has only a few counts. The chain combines TRBV15 with TRBJ1-5, with a tentative D call TRBD1 (6 bases). Deletions cut 0 bases from V and 5 bases from J, with 11 bases between. The CDR3 is 15 amino acids. Germline loops: CDR1 LNHNV, CDR2 YYDKDF (reference sequence). The CDR3 is CATSRDSQGHQPQHF. CDR3 DNA sequence: TGTGCCACCAGCAGAGATAGCCAGGGGCATCAGCCCCAGCATTTT.

V usage is TRBV30 and J usage is TRBJ2-2, with a weak D call TRBD1 (6 bases). This CDR3 has 14 amino acids. V was shortened by 2 bases and J by 6 bases, with 13 bases between the two germline ends. Germline V lookup: CDR1 GTSNPN, CDR2 SVGIG (reference sequence). Here the CDR3 reads CAWSLGHSAGELFF. The CDR3 bases are TGTGCCTGGAGTTTGGGACATTCTGCCGGGGAGCTGTTTTTT.

The chain joins TRBV5-8 to TRBJ2-7; 12 positions agree with TRBD1. V trimming: 1 base; J trimming: 6 bases; junction bases outside the gene matches: 5. The CDR3 is 15 residues long. Germline V lookup: CDR1 SGHTS, CDR2 YDEGEE. In nucleotides, the CDR3 is TGTGCCAGCAGCTTGAGCTGGGACAGGGGGCGCGAGCAGTACTTC. Its translation is CASSLSWDRGREQYF.

This clone came up once. The chain has TRBV5-1 and TRBJ2-5; D perhaps matches TRBD2 (5 bases). V was clipped by 4 bases and J by 1 base, with 8 bases between them. Germline V gives CDR1 SGHRS, CDR2 YFSETQ. CDR3 length: 13 amino acids. CDR3 DNA: TGCGCCAGCAGCGAGGGCCCCCAAGAGACCCAGTACTTC. As protein: CASSEGPQETQYF.

This clone was seen more than once but under ten times. The rearrangement links TRBV7-2 to TRBJ2-7; 9 nucleotides align to TRBD2. V lost 5 bases and J lost 4; bases outside the gene matches: 12. This CDR3 contains 16 residues. In germline, CDR1 is SGHTA, CDR2 FQGNSA. For the CDR3, the DNA is TGTGCCAGCAGCCCCTTAGCGGGAGTGGGAGGTTACGAGCAGTACTTC. Translated: CASSPLAGVGGYEQYF.

V is TRBV7-2 and J is TRBJ2-7; 11 bases are a match to TRBD2. The germline gives CDR1 SGHTA, CDR2 FQGNSA. V dropped 5 bases and J dropped 0; count of bases not matched to a gene: 6. This CDR3 contains 16 residues. The CDR3 DNA reads as TGTGCCAGCAGCGCCCGACTAGCGGGGAGCTCCTACGAGCAGTACTTC. Amino acids: CASSARLAGSSYEQYF.

The chain combines TRBV2 with TRBJ2-5; D remains unclear. The V gene's germline CDR1 is SNHLY and CDR2 FYNNEI. V lost 3 bases and J 4 bases, leaving 6 bases between the germline ends. The CDR3 consists of 12 residues. The CDR3 nucleotides read TGTGCCAGCAGTGATCGGGTAGAGACCCAGTACTTC. This codes for CASSDRVETQYF.

This clone was seen only once. This rearrangement joins TRBV28 to TRBJ1-5; TRBD1 matches 9 bases. CDR1 is MDHEN and CDR2 is SYDVKM in the germline V gene. V dropped 4 bases and J dropped 4; count of bases not matched to a gene: 5. The CDR3 runs to 15 residues. This CDR3 reads CASSSQTGGNQPQHF. DNA for the CDR3: TGTGCCAGCAGTTCCCAGACAGGGGGGAATCAGCCCCAGCATTTT.

The chain couples TRBV18 to TRBJ1-2; 8 nucleotides match TRBD1. The junction had 16 bases not matched to a gene; V was cut back by 3 bases and J by 7 bases. This CDR3 spans 17 amino acids. Looked up from germline, CDR1 is KGHSH and CDR2 is LQKENI. The CDR3, as DNA: TGTGCCAGCTCACCTTACCCAGAAGGGACAGGTTTCGGTGGCTACACCTTC. This gives the protein CASSPYPEGTGFGGYTF.